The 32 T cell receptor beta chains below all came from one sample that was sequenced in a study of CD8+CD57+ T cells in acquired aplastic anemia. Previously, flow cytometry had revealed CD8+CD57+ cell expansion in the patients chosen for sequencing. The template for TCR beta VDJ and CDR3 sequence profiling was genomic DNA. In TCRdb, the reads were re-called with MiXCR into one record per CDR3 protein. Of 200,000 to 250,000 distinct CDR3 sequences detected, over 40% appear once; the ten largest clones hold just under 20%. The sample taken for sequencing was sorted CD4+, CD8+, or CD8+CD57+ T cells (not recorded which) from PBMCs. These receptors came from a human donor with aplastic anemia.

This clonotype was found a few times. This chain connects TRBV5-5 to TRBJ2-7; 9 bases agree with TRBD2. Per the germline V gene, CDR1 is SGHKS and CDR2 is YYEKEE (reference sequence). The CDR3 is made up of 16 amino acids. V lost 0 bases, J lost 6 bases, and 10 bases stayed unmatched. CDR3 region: CASSLGKLAGASEQYF. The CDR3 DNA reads TGTGCCAGCAGCTTGGGGAAGTTAGCGGGGGCCTCCGAGCAGTACTTC.

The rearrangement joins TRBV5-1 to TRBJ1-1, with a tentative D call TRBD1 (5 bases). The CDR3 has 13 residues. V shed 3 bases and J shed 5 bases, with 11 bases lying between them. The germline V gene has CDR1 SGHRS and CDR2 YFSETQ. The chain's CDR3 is CASSWVRGTEAFF. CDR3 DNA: TGCGCCAGCAGCTGGGTGCGGGGGACTGAAGCTTTCTTT.

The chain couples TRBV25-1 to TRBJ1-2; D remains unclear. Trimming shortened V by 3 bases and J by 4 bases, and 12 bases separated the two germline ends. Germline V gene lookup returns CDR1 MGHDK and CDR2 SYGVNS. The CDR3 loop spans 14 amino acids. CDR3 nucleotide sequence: TGTGCCAGCAGTGATGGAGACATCCGCTATGGCTACACCTTC. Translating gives CASSDGDIRYGYTF.

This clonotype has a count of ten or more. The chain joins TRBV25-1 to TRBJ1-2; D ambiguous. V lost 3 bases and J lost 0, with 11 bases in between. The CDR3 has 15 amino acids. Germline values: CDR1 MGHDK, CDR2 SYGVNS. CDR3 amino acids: CASSDGGRANYGYTF. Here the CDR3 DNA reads TGTGCCAGCAGTGACGGTGGAAGAGCTAACTATGGCTACACCTTC.

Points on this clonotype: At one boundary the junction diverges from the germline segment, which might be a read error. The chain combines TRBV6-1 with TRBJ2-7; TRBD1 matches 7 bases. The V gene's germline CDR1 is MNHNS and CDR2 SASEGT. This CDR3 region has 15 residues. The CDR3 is CASSAQDRISYGQYF. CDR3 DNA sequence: TGTGCCAGCAGTGCCCAGGACAGGATATCCTACGGGCAGTACTTC.

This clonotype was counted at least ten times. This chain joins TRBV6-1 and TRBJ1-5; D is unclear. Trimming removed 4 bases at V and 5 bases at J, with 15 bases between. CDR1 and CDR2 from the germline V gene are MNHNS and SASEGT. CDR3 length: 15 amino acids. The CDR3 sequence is CASSGRSPGDQPQHF. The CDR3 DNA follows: TGTGCCAGCAGTGGACGGAGCCCCGGGGATCAGCCCCAGCATTTT.

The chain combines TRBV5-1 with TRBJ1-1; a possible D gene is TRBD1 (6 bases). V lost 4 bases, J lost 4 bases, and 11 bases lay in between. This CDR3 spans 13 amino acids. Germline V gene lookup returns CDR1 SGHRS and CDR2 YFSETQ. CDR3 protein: CASSQGHRTEAFF. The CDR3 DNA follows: TGCGCCAGCAGCCAGGGACACCGCACTGAAGCTTTCTTT.

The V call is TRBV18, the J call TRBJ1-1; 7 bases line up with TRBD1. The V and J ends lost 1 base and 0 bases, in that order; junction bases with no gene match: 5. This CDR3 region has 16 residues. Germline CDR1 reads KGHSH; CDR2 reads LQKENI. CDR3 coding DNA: TGTGCCAGCTCACCACGCCCGACAGGGATGAACACTGAAGCTTTCTTT. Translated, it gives CASSPRPTGMNTEAFF.

This CDR3 is CASSLGPTYEQYF. The CDR3 region has the DNA TGCGCCAGCAGCTTGGGTCCCACCTACGAGCAGTACTTC. The V gene is TRBV5-1, the J gene TRBJ2-7; D remains unclear. The V end was cut by 0 bases, the J end by 2 bases, with 6 bases between. The germline gives CDR1 SGHRS, CDR2 YFSETQ. This CDR3 spans 13 amino acids.

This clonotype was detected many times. This CDR3 is CASSYLGLRSYEQYF. DNA of the CDR3: TGTGCCAGCAGTTACCTGGGACTGCGTTCCTACGAGCAGTACTTC. This chain connects TRBV6-5 to TRBJ2-7; possible D gene TRBD2, 6 bases. This CDR3 comprises 15 residues. V was shortened by 2 bases and J by 1 base, with 12 bases between the two germline ends. Germline loops: CDR1 MNHEY, CDR2 SVGAGI.

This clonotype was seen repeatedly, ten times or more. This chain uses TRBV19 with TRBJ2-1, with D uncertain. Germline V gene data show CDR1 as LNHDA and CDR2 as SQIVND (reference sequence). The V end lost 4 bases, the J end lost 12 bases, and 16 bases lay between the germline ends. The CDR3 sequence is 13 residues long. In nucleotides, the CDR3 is TGTGCCAGTAGTAACCCGGAGCGCGTAAGGCAGTTCTTC. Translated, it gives CASSNPERVRQFF.

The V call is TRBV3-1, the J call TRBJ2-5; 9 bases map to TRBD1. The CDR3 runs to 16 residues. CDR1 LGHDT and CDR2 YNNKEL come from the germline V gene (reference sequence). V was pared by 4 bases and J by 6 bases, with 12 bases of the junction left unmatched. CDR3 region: CASSREGQGSRKTQYF. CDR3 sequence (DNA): TGTGCCAGCAGCCGGGAGGGACAGGGAAGTAGAAAGACCCAGTACTTC.

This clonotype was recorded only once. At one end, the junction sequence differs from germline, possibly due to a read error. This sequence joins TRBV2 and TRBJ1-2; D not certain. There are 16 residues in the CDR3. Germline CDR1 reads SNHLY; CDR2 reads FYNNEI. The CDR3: CASSELRGLANYSYTF. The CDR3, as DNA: TGTGCCAGCAGTGAGCTTAGAGGCCTTGCTAACTATAGCTACACCTTC.

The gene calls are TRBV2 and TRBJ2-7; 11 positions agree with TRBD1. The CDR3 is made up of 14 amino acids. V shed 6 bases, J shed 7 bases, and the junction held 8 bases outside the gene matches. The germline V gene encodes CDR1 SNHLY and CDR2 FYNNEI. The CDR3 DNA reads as TGTGCCAGCAGAGCCTGGGACAGGGGGGAAGAGCAGTACTTC. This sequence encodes CASRAWDRGEEQYF.

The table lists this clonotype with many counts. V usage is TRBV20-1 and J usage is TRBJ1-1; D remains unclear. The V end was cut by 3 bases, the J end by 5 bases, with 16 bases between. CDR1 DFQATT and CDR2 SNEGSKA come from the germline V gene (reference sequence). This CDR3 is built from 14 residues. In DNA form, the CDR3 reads TGCAGTGCTAGTCTACAGTCCTTGGGTACTGAAGCTTTCTTT. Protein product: CSASLQSLGTEAFF.

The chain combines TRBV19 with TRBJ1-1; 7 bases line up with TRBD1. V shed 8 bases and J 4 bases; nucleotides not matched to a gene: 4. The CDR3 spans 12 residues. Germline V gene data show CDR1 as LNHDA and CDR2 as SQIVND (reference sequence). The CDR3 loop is CASGTVGTEAFF. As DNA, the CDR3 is TGTGCCAGTGGGACAGTCGGCACTGAAGCTTTCTTT.

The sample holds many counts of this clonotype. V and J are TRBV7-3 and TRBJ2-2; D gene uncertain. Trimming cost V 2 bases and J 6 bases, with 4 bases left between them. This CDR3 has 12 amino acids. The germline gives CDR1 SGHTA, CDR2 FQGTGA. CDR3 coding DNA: TGTGCCAGCAGCTTAGACCCCGGGGAGCTGTTTTTT. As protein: CASSLDPGELFF.

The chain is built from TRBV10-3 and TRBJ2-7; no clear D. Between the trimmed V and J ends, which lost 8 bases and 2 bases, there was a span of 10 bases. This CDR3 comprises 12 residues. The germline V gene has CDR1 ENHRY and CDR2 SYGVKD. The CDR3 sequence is CAIARNPYEQYF. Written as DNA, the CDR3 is TGTGCCATCGCGAGAAATCCCTACGAGCAGTACTTC.

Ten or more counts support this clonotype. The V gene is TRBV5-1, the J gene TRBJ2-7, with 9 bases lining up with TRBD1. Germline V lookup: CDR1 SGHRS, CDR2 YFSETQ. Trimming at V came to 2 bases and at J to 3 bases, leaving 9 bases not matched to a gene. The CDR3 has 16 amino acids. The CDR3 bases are TGCGCCAGCAGCTTCACCTCCGGGACAGGGATCTACGAGCAGTACTTC. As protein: CASSFTSGTGIYEQYF.

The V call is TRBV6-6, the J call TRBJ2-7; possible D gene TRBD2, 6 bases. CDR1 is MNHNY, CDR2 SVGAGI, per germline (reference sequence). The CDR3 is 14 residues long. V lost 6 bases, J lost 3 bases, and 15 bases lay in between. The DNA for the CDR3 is TGTGCCAGCAGGCCGGACCGGAGGGGCTACGAGCAGTACTTC. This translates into CASRPDRRGYEQYF.

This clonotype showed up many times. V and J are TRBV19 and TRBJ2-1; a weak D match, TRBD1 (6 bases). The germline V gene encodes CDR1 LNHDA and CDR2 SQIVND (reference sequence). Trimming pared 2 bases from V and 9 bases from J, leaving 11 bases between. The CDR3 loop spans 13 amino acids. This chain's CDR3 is CASSIMGAGEQFF. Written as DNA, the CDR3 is TGTGCCAGTAGTATAATGGGGGCAGGTGAGCAGTTCTTC.

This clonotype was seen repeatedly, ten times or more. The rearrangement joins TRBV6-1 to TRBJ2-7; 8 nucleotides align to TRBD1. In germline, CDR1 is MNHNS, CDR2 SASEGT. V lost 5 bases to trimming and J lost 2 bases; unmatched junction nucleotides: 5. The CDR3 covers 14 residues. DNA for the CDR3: TGTGCCAGCAGTTCGGACAGGGCCCCCTACGAGCAGTACTTC. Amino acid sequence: CASSSDRAPYEQYF.

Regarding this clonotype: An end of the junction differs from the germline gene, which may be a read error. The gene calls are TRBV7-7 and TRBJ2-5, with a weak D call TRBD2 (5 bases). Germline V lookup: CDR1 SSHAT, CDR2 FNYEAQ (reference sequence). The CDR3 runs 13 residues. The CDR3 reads CASSLTLVETQYF. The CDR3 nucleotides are TGTGCTAGCAGCTTAACACTAGTCGAGACCCAGTACTTC.

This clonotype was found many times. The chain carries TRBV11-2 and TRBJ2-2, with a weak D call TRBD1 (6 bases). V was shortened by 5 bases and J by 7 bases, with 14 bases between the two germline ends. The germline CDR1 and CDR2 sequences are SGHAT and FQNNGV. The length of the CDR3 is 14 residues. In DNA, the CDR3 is TGTGCCAGCAGCGGAACGAGGGGGATCGGGGAGCTGTTTTTT. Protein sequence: CASSGTRGIGELFF.

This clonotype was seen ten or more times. CDR3 region: CSAARDRTYEQYF. As DNA, the CDR3 is TGCAGTGCTGCGAGGGACAGGACCTACGAGCAGTACTTC. This chain connects TRBV20-1 to TRBJ2-7, with 8 bases identical to TRBD1. After removal of 5 bases from V and 2 bases from J, the junction contained 5 bases not matched to a gene. There are 13 residues in the CDR3. Per germline, CDR1 DFQATT and CDR2 SNEGSKA (reference sequence).

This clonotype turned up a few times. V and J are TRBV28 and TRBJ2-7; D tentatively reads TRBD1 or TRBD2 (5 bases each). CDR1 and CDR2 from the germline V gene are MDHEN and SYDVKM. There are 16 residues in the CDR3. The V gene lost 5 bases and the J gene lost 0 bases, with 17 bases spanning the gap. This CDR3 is CASSAPRGLTSYEQYF. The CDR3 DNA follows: TGTGCCAGCAGTGCCCCCCGGGGCTTAACCTCCTACGAGCAGTACTTC.

The CDR3 protein is CATSSHLNTEAFF. The CDR3 nucleotides read TGTGCCACCAGCAGTCACCTGAACACTGAAGCTTTCTTT. The rearrangement joins TRBV15 to TRBJ1-1; D is uncertain. The CDR3 consists of 13 residues. Trimming took off 3 bases at V and 0 bases at J, with 5 bases between the two ends. Germline CDR1 reads LNHNV; CDR2 reads YYDKDF (reference sequence).

The CDR3 loop reads CASSIHHEQYF. In nucleotides, the CDR3 is TGTGCCAGCAGCATTCACCACGAGCAGTACTTC. This rearrangement joins TRBV2 to TRBJ2-7; D unresolved. Per germline, CDR1 SNHLY and CDR2 FYNNEI. CDR3 length equals 11 residues. V lost 6 bases, J lost 5 bases, and 8 bases lay in between.

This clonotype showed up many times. Here the CDR3 DNA reads TGTGCCAGCAGCGATCAGGGAAGGAACCAGCCCCAGCATTTT. As protein: CASSDQGRNQPQHF. The rearrangement links TRBV2 to TRBJ1-5; D is possibly TRBD1 (5 bases). The CDR3 is 14 residues long. CDR1 is SNHLY, CDR2 FYNNEI, per germline. Trimming removed 6 bases at V and 7 bases at J, with 16 bases between. The full variable domain, in which reference TRBV2 and TRBJ1-5 provide the parts outside the CDR3, is EPEVTQTPSHQVTQMGQEVILRCVPISNHLYFYWYRQILGQKVEFLVSFYNNEISEKSEIFDDQFSVERPDGSNFTLKIRSTKLEDSAMYFCASSDQGRNQPQHFGDGTRLSIL.

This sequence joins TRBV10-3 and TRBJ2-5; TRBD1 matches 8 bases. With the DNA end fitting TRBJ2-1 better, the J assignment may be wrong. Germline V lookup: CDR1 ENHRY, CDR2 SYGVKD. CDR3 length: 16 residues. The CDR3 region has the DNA TGTGCCATCAGTGACCGGGACAGGCCGGGATACAATGAGCAGTTCTTC. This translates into CAISDRDRPGYNEQFF.

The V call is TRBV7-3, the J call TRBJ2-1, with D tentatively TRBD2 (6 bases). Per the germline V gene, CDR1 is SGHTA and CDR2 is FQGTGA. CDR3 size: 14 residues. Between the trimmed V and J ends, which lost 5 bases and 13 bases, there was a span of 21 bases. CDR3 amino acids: CASSPIGGQETQFF. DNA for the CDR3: TGTGCCAGCAGCCCTATCGGAGGGCAAGAGACCCAGTTCTTC. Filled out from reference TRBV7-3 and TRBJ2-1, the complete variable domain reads GAGVSQTPSNKVTEKGKYVELRCDPISGHTALYWYRQSLGQGPEFLIYFQGTGAADDSGLPNDRFFAVRPEGSVSTLKIQRTERGDSAVYLCASSPIGGQETQFFGPGTRLTVL.

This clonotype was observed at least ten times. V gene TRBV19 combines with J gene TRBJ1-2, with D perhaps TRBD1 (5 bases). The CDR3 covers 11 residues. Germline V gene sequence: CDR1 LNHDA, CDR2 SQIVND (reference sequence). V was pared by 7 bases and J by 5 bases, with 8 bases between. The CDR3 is CASIGTYGYTF. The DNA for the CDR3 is TGTGCCAGTATCGGGACGTATGGCTACACCTTC.